These T cell receptor beta chains were read from a single sample in a study of blood T cell repertoires in COVID-19. The assay was immunoSEQ multiplex PCR, and TCRdb's table has in-frame clones only and misses some. This sample has about 160,000 clones, with less than 85% found just once. The sample was peripheral blood. Receptor source: a human donor with acute or convalescent COVID-19. The donor label of this sample is uncertain. Both conserved end residues are part of each CDR3. A D gene is named only where the DNA matches it firmly. Clone size is given for some rows only: seen once, a few or many times, or a class if the clone is expanded.

abundance: -
d_gene: TRBD2
j_gene: TRBJ2-1
v_gene: TRBV18
CDR3nt: TGTGCCAGCTCACCGGGACTAGAATACAATGAGCAGTTCTTC
CDR3aa: CASSPGLEYNEQFF

abundance: -
d_gene: TRBD2
j_gene: TRBJ2-1
v_gene: TRBV7-2
CDR3nt: TGTGCCAGCAGCCGTCTAGCGGCAGCCTACAATGAGCAGTTCTTC
CDR3aa: CASSRLAAAYNEQFF

abundance: once
d_gene: -
j_gene: TRBJ1-4
v_gene: TRBV4-1
CDR3nt: TGCGCCAGCAGCCAAGTGAGATATGAAAAACTGTTTTTT
CDR3aa: CASSQVRYEKLFF

abundance: medium-sized
d_gene: -
j_gene: TRBJ1-6
v_gene: TRBV27
CDR3nt: TGTGCCAGCAGTCCCCCGCAGTCACCCCTCCACTTT
CDR3aa: CASSPPQSPLHF

abundance: -
d_gene: -
j_gene: TRBJ2-7
v_gene: TRBV10-1
CDR3nt: TGCGCCAGCAGTGACCGGGGGGCTTGGGACGAGCAGTACTTC
CDR3aa: CASSDRGAWDEQYF

abundance: -
d_gene: TRBD1
j_gene: TRBJ1-2
v_gene: TRBV19
CDR3nt: TGTGCCAGTAGTTTGGGACAGGGGATCCATGGCTACACCTTC
CDR3aa: CASSLGQGIHGYTF

abundance: -
d_gene: -
j_gene: TRBJ1-2
v_gene: TRBV11-2
CDR3nt: TGTGCCAGCAGACCCCCAGGCAGGGTGGCCTATGGCTACACCTTC
CDR3aa: CASRPPGRVAYGYTF

abundance: -
d_gene: -
j_gene: TRBJ1-5
v_gene: TRBV4-1
CDR3nt: TGCGCCAGCAGCCAAGAACCAGGGTGGAGTCAGCCCCAGCATTTT
CDR3aa: CASSQEPGWSQPQHF

abundance: -
d_gene: TRBD1
j_gene: TRBJ2-5
v_gene: TRBV6-2/TRBV6-3
CDR3nt: TGTGCCAGCAGCCTGAGACAGGGTCAAGAGACCCAGTACTTC
CDR3aa: CASSLRQGQETQYF

abundance: -
d_gene: -
j_gene: TRBJ1-2
v_gene: TRBV11-1
CDR3nt: TGTGCCAGCAGCTCAGGACCGGGGAACTATGGCTACACCTTC
CDR3aa: CASSSGPGNYGYTF

abundance: -
d_gene: TRBD2
j_gene: TRBJ2-7
v_gene: TRBV5-1
CDR3nt: TGCGCCAGCAGCTTGTCTGGGGGGGTGTTTTCCTACGAGCAGTACTTC
CDR3aa: CASSLSGGVFSYEQYF

abundance: -
d_gene: -
j_gene: TRBJ1-4
v_gene: TRBV7-9
CDR3nt: TGTGCCAGCAGCTTAACAGGTGAAAAACTGTTTTTT
CDR3aa: CASSLTGEKLFF

abundance: -
d_gene: -
j_gene: TRBJ1-6
v_gene: TRBV5-1
CDR3nt: TGCGCCAGCAGCCGCTCAGGGGACCCGGTGAATTCACCCCTCCACTTT
CDR3aa: CASSRSGDPVNSPLHF

abundance: -
d_gene: TRBD1
j_gene: TRBJ1-2
v_gene: TRBV6-5
CDR3nt: TGTGCCAGCAGGGGGACAGGGGAGTCAAGTGGCTACACCTTC
CDR3aa: CASRGTGESSGYTF

abundance: few
d_gene: TRBD2
j_gene: TRBJ2-5
v_gene: TRBV11-3
CDR3nt: TGTGCCAGCAGCTTTGGGGGGGTGACACAAGAGACCCAGTACTTC
CDR3aa: CASSFGGVTQETQYF

abundance: -
d_gene: -
j_gene: TRBJ1-1
v_gene: TRBV6-5
CDR3nt: TGTGCCAGCACCGGGACGGACAGTGGCACTGAAGCTTTCTTT
CDR3aa: CASTGTDSGTEAFF

abundance: -
d_gene: TRBD1
j_gene: TRBJ1-3
v_gene: TRBV7-2
CDR3nt: TGTGCCAGCAGCTTAGTACCAGGGGGCACTGGAAACACCATATATTTT
CDR3aa: CASSLVPGGTGNTIYF

abundance: -
d_gene: -
j_gene: TRBJ1-2
v_gene: TRBV28
CDR3nt: TGTGCCAGCAGTCCCACGACCGAAAGGAGGGTGCCGGTCACCTTC
CDR3aa: CASSPTTERRVPVTF

abundance: few
d_gene: TRBD1
j_gene: TRBJ1-2
v_gene: TRBV3-1/TRBV3-2
CDR3nt: TGTGCCAGCAGCTCGACGGACAGGGGCCGGGATGGCTACACCTTC
CDR3aa: CASSSTDRGRDGYTF

abundance: -
d_gene: -
j_gene: TRBJ1-2
v_gene: TRBV28
CDR3nt: TGTGCTACTTCTATAAACTATGGCTACACCTTC
CDR3aa: CATSINYGYTF

abundance: -
d_gene: TRBD1
j_gene: TRBJ1-1
v_gene: TRBV5-4
CDR3nt: TGTGCCAGCAGCCCTCCGGGACAGGGTCCTCAGGGGACTGAAGCTTTCTTT
CDR3aa: CASSPPGQGPQGTEAFF

abundance: -
d_gene: TRBD2
j_gene: TRBJ2-7
v_gene: TRBV7-2
CDR3nt: TGTGCCAGCAGCTTAGATCTAGCGGGCGGCGAGCAGTACTTC
CDR3aa: CASSLDLAGGEQYF

abundance: -
d_gene: TRBD1
j_gene: TRBJ2-3
v_gene: TRBV29-1
CDR3nt: TGCAGCGGGGAGAGACCGACAGGGGGCGGTGATACGCAGTATTTT
CDR3aa: CSGERPTGGGDTQYF